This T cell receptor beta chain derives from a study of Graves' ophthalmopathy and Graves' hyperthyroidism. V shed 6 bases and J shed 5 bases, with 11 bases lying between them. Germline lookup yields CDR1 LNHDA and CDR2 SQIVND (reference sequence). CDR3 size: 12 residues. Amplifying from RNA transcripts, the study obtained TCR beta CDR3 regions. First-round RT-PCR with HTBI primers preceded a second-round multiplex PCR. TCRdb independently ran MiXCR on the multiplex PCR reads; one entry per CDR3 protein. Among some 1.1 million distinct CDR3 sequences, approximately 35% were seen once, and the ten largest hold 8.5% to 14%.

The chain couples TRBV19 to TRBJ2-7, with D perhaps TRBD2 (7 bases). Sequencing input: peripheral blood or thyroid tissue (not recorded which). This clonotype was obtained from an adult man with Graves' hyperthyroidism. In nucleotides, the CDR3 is TGTGCCAGTAGGGCGGGGGCCGACGAGCAGTACTTC. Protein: CASRAGADEQYF.